The rows below give T cell receptor beta chains drawn from one sample of a study of cytomegalovirus exposure and HLA in healthy donors. The repertoire was sequenced with immunoSEQ multiplex PCR; TCRdb's copy has only in-frame clones and lacks some. The sample lists 100,000 to 150,000 clones; approximately 75% were seen once. Specimen: PBMCs. Receptors originate from a man aged 25-45 years in good health and CMV-seronegative. Both conserved end residues are part of each CDR3.

TRBJ2-5 TRBV7-3 CASSSRGLAGEETQYF
TRBJ2-3 TRBV5-1 CASSFQVSSTDTQYF
TRBJ2-1 TRBV28 CASSHVQRGGQNEQFF
TRBJ2-3 TRBV5-6 CASSLDRTSGGPDTQYF
TRBJ2-2 TRBV29-1 CSVLGQENTGELFF
TRBJ1-2 TRBV4-3 CASSQVWDTGRYTF
TRBJ2-7 TRBV11-2 CASSRGPGTGAYEQYF
TRBJ1-2 TRBV7-9 CASSFGESGYTF
TRBJ1-1 TRBV7-9 CASSPMTGAAEAFF
TRBJ2-3 TRBV10-3 CATLAEAFTDTQYF
- TRBV7-9 CASSLSVAGGPNSYEQYF
TRBJ2-6 TRBV6-1 CASTEGNSGANVLTF
TRBJ2-2 TRBV7-2 CASSVRLAGYLLNTGELFF
TRBJ1-1 TRBV4-2 CASSQDLFPNTEAFF
TRBJ1-3 TRBV11-2 CASSPWDRHSGNTIYF
TRBJ2-7 TRBV21-1 CASSNQTDLYEQYF
TRBJ2-2 TRBV27 CASMIRGAGTGELFF
TRBJ1-6 TRBV19 CASSISWQFNSPLHF
TRBJ2-1 TRBV11-2 CASTWGGGAYNEQFF
TRBJ1-2 TRBV19 CASRLTGLPYGYTF
TRBJ2-2 TRBV7-3 CASSPTGTGELFF
TRBJ1-2 TRBV7-9 CASSLARGQGMGYTF
TRBJ2-7 TRBV6-5 CASRTPGQGPYEQYF
TRBJ2-1 TRBV15 CATSRDRTGGPSSSYNEQFF
TRBJ1-1 TRBV4-1 CASSQPGSEAFF
TRBJ1-1 TRBV10-3 CAISQTTGLSTEAFF
TRBJ1-3 TRBV18 CASSPGLAEFSGNTIYF
TRBJ2-3 TRBV6-1 CASSDLASGGVTDTQYF
TRBJ2-3 TRBV5-4 CASSPRTTSTDTQYF
TRBJ2-7 TRBV7-3 CASSLAGTAFYEQYF
TRBJ1-4 TRBV5-1 CASSLDGQGGAEKLFF
TRBJ2-1 TRBV19 CASSIGTGTLEQFF
TRBJ2-7 TRBV18 CASSLGQGTTYEQYF
TRBJ2-1 TRBV29-1 CSVRTLLINEQFF
TRBJ1-3 TRBV11-3 CASSLGAQSGNTIYF
TRBJ1-1 TRBV6-5 CASSYGTGLNTEAFF
TRBJ1-3 TRBV6-1 CASTRTVTLNTIYF
TRBJ2-1 TRBV5-6 CASSLGGTGAYNEQFF
TRBJ2-5 TRBV10-3 CAISGGQAQETQYF
TRBJ2-1 TRBV6-4 CASSEDPEGVNEQFF
TRBJ1-2 TRBV7-9 CSSSLAAGPNYGYTF
TRBJ2-7 TRBV7-2 CASSRDSNYEQYF
TRBJ2-1 TRBV7-2 CASSSSYSSSYNEQFF
TRBJ1-2 TRBV25-1 CASSEAGTAKRYTF
TRBJ1-2 TRBV18 CASSLAYGYTF
TRBJ2-2 TRBV5-1 CASSLIELALGELFF
- TRBV30 CAWSVSGGGYEQYF
TRBJ1-5 TRBV30 CAWSDRASNQPQHF
TRBJ1-6 TRBV11-2 CASSFSVGNSPLHF